Below are 5 T cell receptor beta chains sequenced from a single sample in a study of T cells after posttransplantation cyclophosphamide. Using immunoSEQ multiplex PCR, the repertoire was profiled, and TCRdb retains in-frame clones only, with some absent. Altogether about 1,800 clones were found in the sample, and no singletons occur. Cyclophosphamide on days +3 and +4 followed busulfan-fludarabine conditioning and a marrow graft. Sample: PBMCs, taken around 35 days after allogeneic stem cell transplant with posttransplant cyclophosphamide. These receptors were collected from a female patient aged 55-70 years who received an allogeneic stem cell transplant from a related donor and was CMV-positive. These T cells may partly come from the graft donor.

This clone was recorded many times. One junction end does not reproduce the germline sequence, and a read error may be involved. The rearrangement joins TRBV6-2 or TRBV6-3 to TRBJ2-1, with no clear D. The CDR3 is 12 residues long. The germline gives CDR1 MNHEY, CDR2 SVGEGT. DNA for the CDR3: TGTGCCAGCAGTTACAGTTACAATCAGCAGTTCTTC. Protein product: CASSYSYNQQFF.

This clone was seen at least ten times. The chain uses TRBV7-3 and TRBJ2-3; D is uncertain. The germline V gene encodes CDR1 SGHTA and CDR2 FQGTGA. The CDR3 runs to 14 residues. Trimming took 1 base from V and 4 from J, leaving 9 bases between them. CDR3 region: CASSLNGLPDTQYF. The CDR3 bases are TGTGCCAGCAGCTTAAATGGCCTGCCAGATACGCAGTATTTT.

This clone was observed many times. V gene TRBV12-3 or TRBV12-4 combines with J gene TRBJ2-1, with 9 bases fitting TRBD2. This CDR3 contains 16 residues. V shed 1 base and J 14 bases; nucleotides not matched to a gene: 15. The CDR3 DNA reads TGTGCCAGCAGTTTAGATGGGCTAGCGGGGCCAATAAGGGAGTTCTTC. Protein sequence: CASSLDGLAGPIREFF.

This clone was seen repeatedly, ten times or more. V and J are TRBV9 and TRBJ1-2, with D unclear. V was clipped by 7 bases and J by 1 base, with 8 bases between them. CDR1 and CDR2 (germline): SGDLS, YYNGEE. This CDR3 has 12 residues. In DNA, the CDR3 is TGTGCCAGCGCGGGCCTTAACTATGGCTACACCTTC. Residues: CASAGLNYGYTF.

By frequency in the sample, this clone is medium-sized (0.01 to 0.1%). CDR3 sequence (DNA): TGTGCCAGCAGTTACTCGAGGGGCAACTACCAGCCCCAGCATTTT. Its translation: CASSYSRGNYQPQHF. The gene calls are TRBV6-6 and TRBJ1-5; D is perhaps TRBD1 (5 bases). This CDR3 region has 15 residues. Germline V gives CDR1 MNHNY, CDR2 SVGAGI (reference sequence). V was trimmed by 0 bases and J by 7 bases, leaving 13 bases between them.